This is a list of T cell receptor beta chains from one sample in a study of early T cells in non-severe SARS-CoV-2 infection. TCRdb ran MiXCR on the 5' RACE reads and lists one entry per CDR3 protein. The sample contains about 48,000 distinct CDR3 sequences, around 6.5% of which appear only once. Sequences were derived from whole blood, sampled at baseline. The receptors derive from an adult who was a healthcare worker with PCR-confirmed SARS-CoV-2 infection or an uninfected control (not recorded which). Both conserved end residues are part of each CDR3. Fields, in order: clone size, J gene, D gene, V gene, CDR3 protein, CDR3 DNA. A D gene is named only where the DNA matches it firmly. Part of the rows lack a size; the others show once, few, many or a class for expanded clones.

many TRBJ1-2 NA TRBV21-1 CASSKEGGQRDGYTF TGTGCCAGCAGCAAAGAGGGGGGGCAGCGTGATGGCTACACCTTC
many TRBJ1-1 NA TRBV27 CASSHGTGNTEAFF TGTGCCAGCAGTCACGGGACGGGGAACACTGAAGCTTTCTTT
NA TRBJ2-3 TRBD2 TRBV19 CASTLAGGPDRDTQYF TGTGCCAGCACCCTAGCGGGAGGGCCCGATAGGGATACGCAGTATTTT
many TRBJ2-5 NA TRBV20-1 CSARDSPYVVSQYF TGCAGTGCTAGAGATAGCCCCTACGTAGTGTCCCAGTACTTC
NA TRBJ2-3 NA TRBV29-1 CSVRDRRSIDTQYF TGCAGCGTGCGAGACAGGAGGTCAATTGATACGCAGTATTTT
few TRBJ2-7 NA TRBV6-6 CASSNASPSKTGVTYEQYF TGTGCCAGCAGTAACGCGTCCCCGTCCAAGACCGGTGTTACCTACGAGCAGTACTTC
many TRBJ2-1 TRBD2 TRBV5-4 CASSLERESPEGFF TGTGCCAGCAGCTTGGAGCGGGAGTCGCCGGAGGGGTTCTTC
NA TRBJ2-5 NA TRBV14 CASSQVRGTKETQYF TGTGCCAGCAGCCAAGTTAGGGGAACTAAAGAGACCCAGTACTTC
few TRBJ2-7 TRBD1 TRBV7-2 CASSLTGQGYEQYF TGTGCCAGCAGCTTAACGGGACAGGGCTACGAGCAGTACTTC
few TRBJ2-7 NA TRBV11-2 CASSPNPREQYF TGTGCCAGCAGCCCTAACCCGCGCGAGCAGTACTTC
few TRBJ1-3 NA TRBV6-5 CASSYQTGPGNTIYF TGTGCCAGCAGTTACCAAACAGGGCCGGGAAACACCATATATTTT
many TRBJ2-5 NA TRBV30 CAWKKGVQETQYF TGTGCCTGGAAGAAGGGTGTCCAAGAGACCCAGTACTTC
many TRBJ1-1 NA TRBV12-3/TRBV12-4 CASSPSWTEAFF TGTGCCAGCAGCCCAAGCTGGACTGAAGCTTTCTTT
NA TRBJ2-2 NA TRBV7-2 CASSLSGRQGNTGELFF TGTGCCAGCAGCTTAAGCGGTCGGCAGGGAAACACCGGGGAGCTGTTTTTT
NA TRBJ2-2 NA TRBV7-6 CASSLGRAHTGELFF TGTGCCAGCAGCTTAGGGCGGGCTCACACCGGGGAGCTGTTTTTT
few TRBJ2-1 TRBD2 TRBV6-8 CASSQLAGSSYNEQFF TGTGCCAGCAGTCAACTAGCGGGCAGCTCCTACAATGAGCAGTTCTTC
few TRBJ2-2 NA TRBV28 CASSPPGAYTGELFF TGTGCCAGCAGCCCCCCTGGGGCCTACACCGGGGAGCTGTTTTTT
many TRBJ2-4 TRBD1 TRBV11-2 CASSSGDRGWGNIQYF TGTGCCAGCAGCTCGGGGGACAGGGGATGGGGAAACATTCAGTACTTC
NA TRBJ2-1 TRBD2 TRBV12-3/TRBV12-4 CASSLGLAGYFF TGTGCCAGCAGTCTTGGACTAGCGGGATATTTCTTC
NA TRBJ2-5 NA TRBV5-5 CASSLVVGQETQYF TGTGCCAGCAGCTTGGTTGTGGGACAAGAGACCCAGTACTTC
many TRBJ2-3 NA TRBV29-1 CSVDRAFTDTQYF TGCAGCGTTGACAGGGCCTTCACAGATACGCAGTATTTT
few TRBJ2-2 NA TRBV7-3 CASSAPGPYTGELFF TGTGCCAGCAGCGCGCCGGGACCCTACACCGGGGAGCTGTTTTTT
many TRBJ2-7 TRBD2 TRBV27 CASSDSGSLYEQYF TGTGCCAGCAGTGATAGCGGGTCCTTATACGAGCAGTACTTC
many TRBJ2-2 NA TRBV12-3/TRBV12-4 CASKSSGNTGELFF TGTGCCAGCAAAAGTAGCGGGAACACCGGGGAGCTGTTTTTT
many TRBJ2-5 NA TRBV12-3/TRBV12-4 CASSRSTGQGETQYF TGTGCCAGCAGCCGATCTACAGGGCAGGGAGAGACCCAGTACTTC
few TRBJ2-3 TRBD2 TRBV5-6 CASSPKGLAANTDTQYF TGTGCCAGCAGCCCGAAGGGACTAGCGGCCAACACAGATACGCAGTATTTT
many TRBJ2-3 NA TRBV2 CASSEGTGRTDTQYF TGTGCCAGCAGTGAAGGCACAGGGCGCACAGATACGCAGTATTTT
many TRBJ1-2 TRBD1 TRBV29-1 CSVARDRGNYGYTF TGCAGCGTGGCTCGGGACAGGGGAAACTATGGCTACACCTTC
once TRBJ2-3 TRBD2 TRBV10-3 CAISALGLAGGNYTQYF TGTGCCATCAGTGCCCTCGGTCTAGCGGGAGGGAACTATACGCAGTATTTT
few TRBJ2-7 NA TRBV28 CASSLLGTTYEQYF TGTGCCAGCAGTTTACTTGGCACCACCTACGAGCAGTACTTC
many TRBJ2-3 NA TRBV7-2 CASSPRRPSTDTQYF TGTGCCAGCAGCCCCCGAAGACCCTCCACAGATACGCAGTATTTT
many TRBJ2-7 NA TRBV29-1 CSYQPSSSYEQYF TGCAGTTACCAGCCGAGTTCCTCCTACGAGCAGTACTTC
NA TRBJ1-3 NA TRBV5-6 CASGLLGGNTIYF TGTGCCAGCGGACTGCTTGGTGGAAACACCATATATTTT
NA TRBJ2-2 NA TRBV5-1 CASSFGQRDTGELFF TGCGCCAGCAGCTTTGGACAGCGTGACACCGGGGAGCTGTTTTTT
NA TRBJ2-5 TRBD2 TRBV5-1 CASSTRLAGVQETQYF TGCGCCAGCAGCACACGACTAGCGGGCGTTCAAGAGACCCAGTACTTC
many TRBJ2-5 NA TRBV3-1 CASSPEMISTGETQYF TGTGCCAGCAGCCCAGAGATGATTAGCACGGGGGAGACCCAGTACTTC
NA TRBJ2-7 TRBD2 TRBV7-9 CASSESGGEQYF TGTGCCAGCAGTGAGTCGGGGGGCGAGCAGTACTTC
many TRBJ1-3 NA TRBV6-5 CASRRGHGNTIYF TGTGCCAGCCGACGGGGGCACGGAAACACCATATATTTT
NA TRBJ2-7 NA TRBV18 CASSLLEVNEQYF TGTGCCAGCTCTCTGCTGGAGGTGAACGAGCAGTACTTC
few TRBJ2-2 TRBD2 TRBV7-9 CASTGTSNTGELFF TGTGCCAGCACCGGGACTAGCAACACCGGGGAGCTGTTTTTT
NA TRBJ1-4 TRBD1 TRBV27 CASSLGQGATYEKLFF TGTGCCAGCAGTCTCGGACAGGGGGCAACTTATGAAAAACTGTTTTTT
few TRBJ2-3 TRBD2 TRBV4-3 CASSHWTSGSPDTQYF TGCGCCAGCAGCCACTGGACTAGCGGGAGTCCCGATACGCAGTATTTT
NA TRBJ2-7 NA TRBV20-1 CSARRDNPYEQYF TGCAGTGCTCGCCGGGACAACCCCTACGAGCAGTACTTC
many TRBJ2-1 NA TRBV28 CASSFLRDSLF TGTGCCAGCAGTTTCCTCCGGGACTCGCTCTTC
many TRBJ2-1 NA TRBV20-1 CSARPRVHSSYNEQFF TGCAGTGCTAGGCCCCGGGTCCACAGCTCCTACAATGAGCAGTTCTTC
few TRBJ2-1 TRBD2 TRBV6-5 CASSTRASGSFNEQFF TGTGCCAGTTCGACTAGGGCTAGCGGGAGTTTTAATGAGCAGTTCTTC
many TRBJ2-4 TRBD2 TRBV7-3 CASSSLSGRGNIQYF TGTGCCAGCAGCTCCCTTAGCGGGAGGGGGAACATTCAGTACTTC
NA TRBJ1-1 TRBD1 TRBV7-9 CASSLRGQGVTAFF TGTGCCAGCAGCTTACGAGGACAGGGGGTTACGGCTTTCTTT
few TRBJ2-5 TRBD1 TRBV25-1 CASSGGTGFETQYF TGTGCCAGCAGTGGGGGGACAGGGTTCGAGACCCAGTACTTC
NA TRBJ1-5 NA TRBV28 CASHSGVGNQPQHF TGTGCCAGTCATTCAGGCGTTGGCAATCAGCCCCAGCATTTT
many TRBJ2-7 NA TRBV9 CASSVAGEGYEQYF TGTGCCAGCAGCGTGGCAGGGGAAGGGTACGAGCAGTACTTC
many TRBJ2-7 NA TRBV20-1 CSASGTGYGDEQYF TGCAGTGCTAGCGGGACCGGATATGGGGACGAGCAGTACTTC
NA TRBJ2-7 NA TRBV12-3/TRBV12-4 CASRRASSYEQYF TGTGCCAGCAGAAGGGCCAGCTCCTACGAGCAGTACTTC
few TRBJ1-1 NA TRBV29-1 CSVCAGMNTEAFF TGCAGCGTCTGCGCGGGCATGAACACTGAAGCTTTCTTT
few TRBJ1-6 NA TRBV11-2 CASSLVGTGSQNSPLHF TGTGCCAGCAGCTTAGTAGGCACAGGGAGTCAAAATTCACCCCTCCACTTT
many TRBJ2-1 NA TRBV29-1 CSVTGTMAGEQFF TGCAGCGTTACCGGGACAATGGCGGGCGAGCAGTTCTTC
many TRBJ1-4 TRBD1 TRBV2 CAGRDRTGGIREKLFF TGTGCCGGCCGGGATCGGACAGGGGGCATCCGTGAAAAACTGTTTTTT
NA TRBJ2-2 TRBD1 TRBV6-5 CASSQDWDRGRAGELFF TGTGCCAGCAGTCAGGACTGGGACAGGGGGCGCGCCGGGGAGCTGTTTTTT
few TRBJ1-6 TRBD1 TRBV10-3 CAISSGQMNSPLHF TGTGCCATCAGTTCGGGACAGATGAATTCACCCCTCCACTTT
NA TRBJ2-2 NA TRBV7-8 CASRSRRRNTGELFF TGTGCCAGCAGATCCAGGCGCAGGAACACCGGGGAGCTGTTTTTT